This passage covers 3 T cell receptor beta chains from one sample sequenced in a study of blood T cell repertoires in COVID-19. TCRdb keeps only in-frame clones here, not all; method: immunoSEQ multiplex PCR. The sample yields 180,000 or so clones, about 90% seen once. Sequences were obtained from PBMCs or T cells enriched from blood (not recorded which). These receptors were collected from a human donor with acute COVID-19. The donor label of this sample is uncertain.

The chain links TRBV12-3 or TRBV12-4 to TRBJ1-6, with D unclear. V was clipped by 6 bases and J by 11 bases, with 11 bases between them. The CDR3 runs 12 residues. In nucleotides, the CDR3 is TGTGCCAGCAGCCTTAGTTACCCACCCCTCCACTTT. It yields the protein CASSLSYPPLHF.

This sequence joins TRBV24-1 and TRBJ1-2; TRBD1 aligns across 7 bases. Trimming removed 9 bases from V and 3 bases from J; junction bases left unmatched: 3. The germline CDR1 and CDR2 sequences are KGHDR and SFDVKD. This CDR3 is built from 12 residues. This CDR3 reads CATYRGDYGYTF. CDR3 sequence (DNA): TGTGCCACCTACAGGGGTGACTATGGCTACACCTTC.

This chain connects TRBV5-5 to TRBJ1-2; D is perhaps TRBD1 (6 bases). V was trimmed by 4 bases and J by 3 bases, leaving 25 bases between them. CDR3 length equals 18 residues. In germline, CDR1 is SGHKS, CDR2 YYEKEE (reference sequence). The CDR3 loop reads CASSRLLPGQTVYYGYTF. The DNA of the CDR3 is TGTGCCAGCAGCCGCCTATTACCCGGACAGACAGTATACTATGGCTACACCTTC.